The rows below give T cell receptor beta chains drawn from one sample of a study of shared clonotypes between healthy human individuals. Generated by immunoSEQ multiplex PCR, the TCRdb table keeps only in-frame clones and is missing some. The sample contains about 2.1 million clones, 80% to 95% of which appear only once. Sequenced input: naive CD8+ T cells from PBMCs. These receptors were taken from a man in his late teens or twenties in good health. Some clones in this sample may be carry-over from other donors' samples. CDR3s include the opening cysteine and the closing phenylalanine or tryptophan. Each record gives: V gene, J gene, D gene, CDR3 protein. A D gene is named only where the DNA matches it firmly.

V gene: TRBV9
J gene: TRBJ2-7
D gene: -
CDR3 protein: CASSVESRSYEQYF

V gene: TRBV13
J gene: TRBJ2-2
D gene: -
CDR3 protein: CASSGATPSAGELFF

V gene: TRBV6-1
J gene: TRBJ2-6
D gene: -
CDR3 protein: CASSAEYRDGANVLTF

V gene: TRBV7-9
J gene: TRBJ2-1
D gene: TRBD1
CDR3 protein: CASSLGQGVKGEQFF

V gene: TRBV7-9
J gene: TRBJ2-1
D gene: TRBD2
CDR3 protein: CASSSSRGAYNEQFF

V gene: TRBV7-6
J gene: TRBJ2-1
D gene: TRBD2
CDR3 protein: CASSLAGLAAAVNEQFF

V gene: TRBV7-8
J gene: TRBJ1-1
D gene: -
CDR3 protein: CASSSGLSGGTEAFF

V gene: TRBV6-5
J gene: TRBJ1-5
D gene: -
CDR3 protein: CASSYSFLQPQHF

V gene: TRBV6-5
J gene: TRBJ2-1
D gene: TRBD1
CDR3 protein: CASSYGQGPNEQFF

V gene: TRBV6-5
J gene: TRBJ2-7
D gene: -
CDR3 protein: CASSYSIGRISYEQYF

V gene: TRBV9
J gene: TRBJ2-7
D gene: -
CDR3 protein: CASSVAGLGDEQYF

V gene: TRBV5-6
J gene: TRBJ2-7
D gene: -
CDR3 protein: CASSFPGQSSYEQYF

V gene: TRBV9
J gene: TRBJ2-4
D gene: -
CDR3 protein: CASSVGFGGNIQYF